These 13 T cell receptor beta chains originate from one sample sequenced in a study of blood T cell repertoires in COVID-19 (dated by TCRdb to the early 2020s). Library creation used the immunoSEQ multiplex PCR assay. TCRdb took over this immuneACCESS table, retaining in-frame rearrangements with V and J assigned. Such tables are incomplete; in checked studies, under half of the missing clones stem from an unresolved V gene, and the remainder is unexplained. In all, the sample holds about 90,000 clones, and around nine tenths of those were seen once. The ten largest clones represent 5% to 6.5% of the sample. Input material: peripheral blood. These receptor sequences come from a man aged 45 to 65 with acute or convalescent COVID-19.

As concerns this clone: Other DNA sequences of this sample code for an identical CDR3. V gene TRBV18 combines with J gene TRBJ1-2; D uncertain. Trimming shortened V by 3 bases and J by 2 bases, and 7 bases separated the two germline ends. This CDR3 is 13 amino acids long. Germline CDR1 and CDR2: KGHSH and LQKENI. The CDR3 spells CASSPGVNYGYTF. The CDR3 nucleotides read TGTGCCAGCTCACCCGGAGTGAACTATGGCTACACCTTC.

This clone turned up a few times. V is TRBV6-5 and J is TRBJ1-5; D ambiguous. CDR1 and CDR2 (germline): MNHEY, SVGAGI. The CDR3 runs 13 residues. V lost 0 bases, J lost 5 bases, and 5 bases lay in between. CDR3 sequence reads: CASSYSLDQPQHF. CDR3 in DNA: TGTGCCAGCAGTTACTCTCTCGATCAGCCCCAGCATTTT.

This clone was seen only once. The genes are TRBV5-1 and TRBJ2-2, with 7 bases identical to TRBD1. This CDR3 is built from 15 residues. Trimming cost V 4 bases and J 6 bases; bases outside gene matches: 9. Germline V gene lookup returns CDR1 SGHRS and CDR2 YFSETQ. CDR3 DNA: TGCGCCAGCAGCAACCTCGGACAGGCGGCCGGGGAGCTGTTTTTT. Its translation: CASSNLGQAAGELFF.

The chain recombines TRBV27 with TRBJ2-1; 9 bases align to TRBD1. V lost 3 bases, J lost 0 bases, and 9 bases stayed unmatched. Germline CDR1 MNHEY, CDR2 SMNVEV (reference sequence). CDR3 length equals 18 residues. CDR3 sequence: CASSFRQGGSFSYNEQFF. The CDR3 nucleotides are TGTGCCAGCAGTTTTCGACAGGGGGGATCCTTCTCCTACAATGAGCAGTTCTTC.

V usage is TRBV12-2 and J usage is TRBJ1-5. TRBV12-2 is shown as a pseudogene. The CDR3 consists of 13 residues. CDR3 sequence (DNA): TGTGCAAGTCGCTTAGATCCCCGTCAGCCCCAGCATTTT. Translation: CASRLDPRQPQHF.

The V call is TRBV3-1 (or the pseudogene TRBV3-2), the J call TRBJ1-4, with D hard to call. CDR1 and CDR2 (germline): LGHDT, YNNKEL (reference sequence). The CDR3 consists of 17 residues. V lost 3 bases and J lost 3, with 17 bases in between. The CDR3 region has the DNA TGTGCCAGCAGCCATGCCAGCAGACCGAGGGCTAATGAAAAACTGTTTTTT. Translating gives CASSHASRPRANEKLFF.

The chain employs TRBV7-8 and TRBJ2-7, with 9 bases matching TRBD2. Germline CDR1 reads SGHVS; CDR2 reads FQNEAQ. With V trimmed by 1 base and J by 4 bases, 8 bases remained unmatched. The CDR3 runs to 16 residues. The CDR3 region has the DNA TGTGCCAGCAGCTTAGTTGCGAGCGGGAGGCCATACGAGCAGTACTTC. It translates to CASSLVASGRPYEQYF.

With respect to this clone: This sample also contains other DNA sequences that code for the same CDR3. The chain has TRBV18 and TRBJ2-5; D might be TRBD1 (6 bases). Trimming removed 3 bases from V and 5 bases from J, with 10 bases in between. The length of the CDR3 is 13 residues. Germline CDR1 KGHSH, CDR2 LQKENI. The CDR3 nucleotides are TGTGCCAGCTCACCGGGGACAACCGAGACCCAGTACTTC. It is translated as CASSPGTTETQYF.

The chain combines TRBV24-1 with TRBJ1-6, with D hard to call. This CDR3 is 14 amino acids long. Germline values: CDR1 KGHDR, CDR2 SFDVKD. V lost 4 bases and J lost 7, with 10 bases in between. CDR3 region: CATSDAGRNSPLHF. The CDR3 DNA follows: TGTGCCACCAGTGACGCCGGGAGGAATTCACCCCTCCACTTT.

The CDR3 DNA reads as TGTGCCATCAGTGAGTCCCGGGGTTCGGTAAGCAATCAGCCCCAGCATTTT. This codes for CAISESRGSVSNQPQHF. V gene TRBV10-3 combines with J gene TRBJ1-5; no firm D call. Germline V CDR1 and CDR2: ENHRY, SYGVKD. CDR3 length: 17 residues. V was clipped by 0 bases and J by 1 base, with 13 bases between them.

This sequence joins TRBV28 and TRBJ2-3; D is uncertain. Trimming stripped 3 bases from V and 5 bases from J, with 3 bases between. In germline, CDR1 is MDHEN, CDR2 SYDVKM. This CDR3 is 11 amino acids long. The DNA of the CDR3 is TGTGCCAGCAGTTTTATAGATACGCAGTATTTT. Amino acid sequence: CASSFIDTQYF. Complete variable domain (other parts from reference TRBV28 and TRBJ2-3): DVKVTQSSRYLVKRTGEKVFLECVQDMDHENMFWYRQDPGLGLRLIYFSYDVKMKEKGDIPEGYSVSREKKERFSLILESASTNQTSMYLCASSFIDTQYFGPGTRLTVL.

The chain couples TRBV30 to TRBJ2-7; perhaps TRBD2 as D (6 bases). Trimming removed 3 bases at V and 3 bases at J, with 9 bases between. This CDR3 has 12 residues. The germline gives CDR1 GTSNPN, CDR2 SVGIG (reference sequence). The chain's CDR3 is CAWSTGGYEQYF. DNA for the CDR3: TGTGCCTGGAGCACCGGGGGCTACGAGCAGTACTTC.

This chain uses TRBV7-8 with TRBJ2-1; 14 bases match TRBD2. This CDR3 contains 18 residues. Germline V gene lookup returns CDR1 SGHVS and CDR2 FQNEAQ. Losses at the gene ends were 4 bases for V and 1 base for J; bases not matched to a gene: 6. The CDR3 loop reads CASSWGLAGARSYNEQFF. CDR3 DNA sequence: TGTGCCAGCAGCTGGGGACTAGCGGGAGCGAGGTCCTACAATGAGCAGTTCTTC.